One and the same sample provided the 8 T cell receptor beta chains below, sequenced in a study of CD8+CD57+ T cells in acquired aplastic anemia. Genomic DNA provided the template from which TCR beta VDJ and CDR3 profiles were obtained. TCRdb ran MiXCR on the reads and lists one entry per CDR3 protein. Here the sample spans about 180,000 distinct CDR3 sequences, just over 45% being singletons. The specimen sequenced was sorted CD4+, CD8+, or CD8+CD57+ T cells (not recorded which) from PBMCs. Source of these receptors: a human donor in good health.

The rearrangement joins TRBV7-9 to TRBJ2-1; possibly TRBD2 for D (6 bases). Germline V gene sequence: CDR1 SEHNR, CDR2 FQNEAQ (reference sequence). The V end was cut by 3 bases, the J end by 5 bases, with 17 bases between. This CDR3 is built from 16 residues. In DNA, the CDR3 is TGTGCCAGCAGCTTGCCCCTCAGCGGGTGGGACAATGAGCAGTTCTTC. Residues: CASSLPLSGWDNEQFF.

In its sample, this clonotype was seen many times. This chain joins TRBV7-9 and TRBJ2-1; 8 bases align to TRBD2. The CDR3 covers 13 residues. J gave up 3 bases and V 6 bases, and 1 base lay outside the gene matches. Germline V lookup: CDR1 SEHNR, CDR2 FQNEAQ (reference sequence). This CDR3 is CASRTSDYNEQFF. In nucleotides, the CDR3 is TGTGCCAGCAGGACTAGCGACTACAATGAGCAGTTCTTC.

As regards this clonotype: One end of the junction fails to match germline, which may point to a read error. The chain uses TRBV9 and TRBJ1-1; D gene ambiguous. Germline values: CDR1 SGDLS, CDR2 YYNGEE. This CDR3 comprises 14 residues. CDR3: CASSRSGRNTDAFF. Here the CDR3 DNA reads TGTGCCAGCAGCCGATCAGGCAGGAACACTGATGCTTTCTTT.

The V call is TRBV29-1, the J call TRBJ1-1, with no clear D. Germline V gene lookup returns CDR1 SQVTM and CDR2 ANQGSEA. CDR3 length: 12 amino acids. V lost 4 bases, J lost 1 base, and 7 bases lay in between. In DNA, the CDR3 is TGCAGCGTTGCTTTGTCGAACACTGAAGCTTTCTTT. Amino acids: CSVALSNTEAFF. Full variable domain (rest looked up from reference TRBV29-1 and TRBJ1-1): SAVISQKPSRDICQRGTSLTIQCQVDSQVTMMFWYRQQPGQSLTLIATANQGSEATYESGFVIDKFPISRPNLTFSTLTVSNMSPEDSSIYLCSVALSNTEAFFGQGTRLTVV.

CDR3 sequence (DNA): TGCAGTGCTAGAGAGGGAGACACGAACACTGAAGCTTTCTTT. Its protein is CSAREGDTNTEAFF. The chain has TRBV20-1 and TRBJ1-1; D is undetermined. V was trimmed by 0 bases and J by 1 base, leaving 9 bases between them. CDR1 is DFQATT, CDR2 SNEGSKA, per germline (reference sequence). CDR3 length: 14 residues.

This clonotype appeared a few times. This chain joins TRBV19 and TRBJ2-2, with D perhaps being TRBD1 or TRBD2 (5 bases each). This CDR3 is built from 16 residues. V lost 3 bases to trimming and J lost 3 bases, with 14 bases between them. CDR1 and CDR2 from the germline V gene are LNHDA and SQIVND (reference sequence). Here the CDR3 reads CASSILGVTDTGELFF. The DNA of the CDR3 is TGTGCCAGTAGTATTCTGGGGGTGACGGACACCGGGGAGCTGTTTTTT. The full variable domain, rest sourced from reference TRBV19 and TRBJ2-2, is DGGITQSPKYLFRKEGQNVTLSCEQNLNHDAMYWYRQDPGQGLRLIYYSQIVNDFQKGDIAEGYSVSREKKESFPLTVTSAQKNPTAFYLCASSILGVTDTGELFFGEGSRLTVL.

J is TRBJ2-1 and V is TRBV14; 15 bases align to TRBD2. Trimming removed 1 base from V and 2 bases from J; junction bases left unmatched: 6. This CDR3 is 19 amino acids long. Germline CDR1 SGHDN, CDR2 FVKESK. The CDR3 DNA is TGTGCCAGCAGCCAAGGGGGGACTAGCGGGAGGACGACCTACAATGAGCAGTTCTTC. Translating gives CASSQGGTSGRTTYNEQFF.

This clonotype has just one count. The rearrangement joins TRBV29-1 to TRBJ2-1; D possibly corresponds to TRBD1 (6 bases). This CDR3 comprises 14 residues. The germline CDR1 and CDR2 sequences are SQVTM and ANQGSEA. The V and J ends lost 6 bases and 0 bases respectively, with 12 bases between them. CDR3 bases: TGCAGCGTGCTGGACAGTTTCTCCTACAATGAGCAGTTCTTC. Translated: CSVLDSFSYNEQFF.